The present T cell receptor (beta chain) was sequenced within a study of T-cell memory formation after mild COVID-19. The study's findings and limits: The finding that pre-infection memory included some responding clones suggested that cross-reactive memory joined.

A few counts support this clonotype. The antigen remains undetermined. After 5'RACE with constant-segment primers, TCR alpha and TCR beta cDNA libraries carrying sample barcodes and UMIs were obtained. Using its own MiXCR run on the 5' RACE reads, TCRdb lists one record per CDR3 protein. The sample records tens of thousands of distinct CDR3 sequences, about 12% being singletons. Trimming cost V 9 bases and J 8 bases, with 7 bases left between them. CDR3 length: 9 amino acids. Germline V gives CDR1 SNHLY, CDR2 FYNNEI. The chain is built from TRBV2 and TRBJ1-1; tentatively, D is TRBD1 (5 bases). The TCR sequence derives from an adult woman who had mild COVID-19 (a few samples of this study predate the infection). Cell type and time point are not known. Sample: PBMCs or a T cell subset sorted from them (not recorded which). CDR3 loop: CASNREAFF. CDR3 nucleotide sequence: TGTGCCAGTAACAGGGAAGCTTTCTTT.